One sample yielded the 2 T cell receptor beta chains listed below, sequenced in a study of T cell clonotyping in hematopoietic cell transplantation (dated by TCRdb to about 2021). This specimen's time point label, interpreted: 180 days after allo-HCT. The receptor library was made with the immunoSEQ multiplex PCR assay. TCRdb's version of the immuneACCESS table is confined to in-frame rearrangements and falls short of the full clone set. An unresolved V gene accounts for under half of the shortfall where checked; the remainder is of unknown origin. The sample contains 5,000 to 5,500 clones, approximately 25% of them found a single time. More than 13% of the sample belongs to the ten largest clones. The sample was peripheral blood mononuclear cells, taken 180 days after allogeneic stem cell transplant. Every receptor here comes from a male patient aged 40-55 years who had an allogeneic stem cell transplant from an unrelated donor, so the T cells may come from the graft donor. Some clones in this sample may be carry-over from other donors' samples.

The rearrangement uses TRBV5-6 and TRBJ2-4; 10 bases fit TRBD1. In germline, CDR1 is SGHDT, CDR2 YYEEEE. The trim removed 0 bases at V and 6 bases at J, leaving 0 bases unmatched. This CDR3 region has 14 residues. The CDR3 DNA follows: TGTGCCAGCAGCTTGGGGGACAGGGGAAACATTCAGTACTTC. Translation: CASSLGDRGNIQYF.

This chain links TRBV25-1 with TRBJ2-7, with 7 bases lining up with TRBD1. With V trimmed by 4 bases and J by 3 bases, 6 bases remained unmatched. This CDR3 has 14 amino acids. CDR1 is MGHDK and CDR2 is SYGVNS in the germline V gene. The CDR3 reads CASSGDRANYEQYF. The CDR3 coding sequence is TGTGCCAGCAGTGGAGACAGGGCTAACTACGAGCAGTACTTC.